Ten or more counts support the clone carrying this T cell receptor beta chain. The antigen remains unidentified. TCR beta cDNA libraries included unique molecular identifiers. TCRdb recomputed calls from the PCR reads with MiXCR, one row per CDR3 protein. The table has 180,000 or so distinct CDR3 sequences, over 25% seen once. These data are taken from a study of post-analysis software for immune sequencing data. This CDR3 has 15 amino acids. J lost 0 bases, V lost 5 bases, and 4 bases had no gene match. Whole-study findings and limits: Roughly 5 TRBV segments (TRBV5-6, TRBV5-1 and TRBV20-1 among them) occurred more frequently in patients than in controls.

The chain combines TRBV12-3 or TRBV12-4 with TRBJ1-5, with 7 bases that match TRBD1. This receptor was obtained from a girl younger than 18 with multiple sclerosis. The sequencing sample was made of blood. The chain's CDR3 is CASSGTDYSNQPQHF. The CDR3 DNA reads as TGTGCCAGCAGTGGGACAGACTATAGCAATCAGCCCCAGCATTTT.